Below, 5 T cell receptor beta chains from the same sample are listed, as sequenced in a study of tumor-infiltrating lymphocytes in primary liver carcinoma. For each extraction, RNA and DNA were obtained together from about 20-30 mg of unsorted bulk tissue. TCR beta cDNA came from roughly 550 ng total RNA, primed with a constant-region primer. A slightly modified ARM-PCR protocol with three nested multiplex PCR rounds produced these TCR beta libraries. PCR rounds one and two used TRBV1-TRBV30 forward primers with a C-beta reverse primer for roughly 10 cycles each. TCRdb re-called the multiplex PCR reads through MiXCR, storing one row per CDR3 protein. The data show about 48,000 distinct CDR3 sequences, about 80% seen once. The sample comprised liver tumor tissue from sampling region 3. Subset in this sample: tumor region T3, left-lateral pole. These TCRs come from a man aged 40-55 years with primary liver carcinoma and hepatitis B virus infection.

Remarks on this clonotype: A read error may produce the germline difference seen at one junction end. The gene calls are TRBV4-1 and TRBJ2-7, with TRBD2 as a possible D gene (6 bases). The CDR3 runs 16 residues. Germline V lookup: CDR1 MGHRA, CDR2 YSYEKL. The DNA of the CDR3 is TGCACCAGCAGCCAAGAGAGGGCGGGAAGTGGCTACAAGCAGTACTTC. Translating gives CTSSQERAGSGYKQYF.

This clonotype qualifies as medium-sized. This chain uses TRBV11-2 with TRBJ2-1; D could derive from TRBD1 or TRBD2 (5 bases each). The CDR3 covers 22 residues. V gave up 5 bases and J gave up 0 bases, with 32 bases separating them. CDR1 is SGHAT, CDR2 FQNNGV, per germline. Here the CDR3 reads CASSLSYRGPVKQVRSYNEQFF. The CDR3 DNA follows: TGTGCCAGCAGCCTCTCCTACCGGGGTCCCGTGAAACAGGTTCGCTCCTACAATGAGCAGTTCTTC.

A remark on this clonotype: At one end, the junction sequence differs from germline, possibly due to a read error. The rearrangement joins TRBV6-5 to TRBJ1-5; 10 bases line up with TRBD1. Germline V gene lookup returns CDR1 MNHEY and CDR2 SVGAGI. The CDR3 contains 14 residues. CDR3 coding DNA: TGTACCAGCAATAGGACAGGGGGGGCTCAGCCCCAGCATTTT. Its protein is CTSNRTGGAQPQHF.

As regards this clonotype: Its ends do not fully match the called genes, so a read error is possible. The chain uses TRBV11-2 and TRBJ1-5; unclear D gene. Germline V gene sequence: CDR1 SGHAT, CDR2 FQNNGV. The CDR3 length is 16 residues. CDR3 protein: CASNLGPPGINQPQHF. In DNA, the CDR3 is TGTGCCAGCAACTTAGGCCCTCCCGGGATAAATCAGCCCCAACATTTT.

On this clonotype: A junction boundary mismatches the germline segment, possibly from a read error. The chain joins TRBV6-5 to TRBJ2-2, with D maybe TRBD2 (6 bases). The CDR3 runs 16 residues. The germline CDR1 and CDR2 sequences are MNHEY and SVGAGI. CDR3 sequence reads: CASSYSDYTGTGDLFF. The CDR3 bases are TGTGCTAGCAGTTACTCGGACTACACGGGGACCGGGGATCTGTTTTTT.